This T cell receptor beta chain is drawn from a study of control samples from healthy donors and cancer patients. Here immunoSEQ multiplex PCR was the method, and the copy in TCRdb shows in-frame clones only, minus some. The repertoire consists of around 86,000 clones, with roughly 90% occurring once and the leading ten covering roughly 2%. The CDR3 contains 15 residues. V lost 0 bases and J 8 bases, leaving 14 bases between the germline ends. Germline lookup yields CDR1 LNHNV and CDR2 YYDKDF (reference sequence). This chain links TRBV15 with TRBJ2-1, with D maybe TRBD2 (5 bases). This TCR derives from a woman in her sixties or seventies with head and neck cancer. Sequenced: PBMCs. The CDR3: CATSRDPVLGDEQFF. In DNA, the CDR3 is TGTGCCACCAGCAGAGATCCCGTACTAGGTGATGAGCAGTTCTTC.